The 13 T cell receptor beta chains below were found in one sample sequenced in a study of control samples from healthy donors and cancer patients. The protocol was immunoSEQ multiplex PCR, while the TCRdb copy is restricted to in-frame clones and leaves out a portion. This repertoire shows about 190,000 clones, about 93% found once; its top ten account for roughly 1.5%. The sample consisted of blood. All receptors come from a young man in good health.

The rearrangement uses TRBV3-1 (or the pseudogene TRBV3-2) and TRBJ1-1, with a tentative D call TRBD1 (5 bases). This CDR3 contains 14 residues. CDR1 and CDR2 (germline): LGHDT, YNNKEL (reference sequence). Trimming stripped 4 bases from V and 0 bases from J, with 9 bases between. The CDR3 spells CASSPGRLNTEAFF. CDR3 coding DNA: TGTGCCAGCAGCCCGGGACGGCTGAACACTGAAGCTTTCTTT.

The V and J genes are TRBV18 and TRBJ1-3; weak D call: TRBD1 (5 bases). CDR3 size: 14 residues. In germline, CDR1 is KGHSH, CDR2 LQKENI. The V end was cut by 3 bases, the J end by 0 bases, with 6 bases between. The CDR3 DNA reads TGTGCCAGCTCACCTCAGGGCTCTGGAAACACCATATATTTT. Translating it yields CASSPQGSGNTIYF.

V gene TRBV2 combines with J gene TRBJ1-4; no clear D gene. The CDR3 length is 12 residues. V lost 4 bases and J 5 bases, leaving 5 bases between the germline ends. Germline V lookup: CDR1 SNHLY, CDR2 FYNNEI. The CDR3 here is CASSGRNEKLFF. The CDR3 DNA reads as TGTGCCAGCAGTGGACGGAATGAAAAACTGTTTTTT.

In regard to this clone: One end of the junction is discordant with germline, which a read error may explain. The rearrangement joins TRBV10-3 to TRBJ1-5, with 11 bases aligning to TRBD1. Germline V gene sequence: CDR1 ENHRY, CDR2 SYGVKD. The CDR3 runs 16 residues. The CDR3 nucleotides are TGTGCCATCCGTGATCCAAAGGGACAGGGGGATCAGCCCCAGCATTTT. This sequence encodes CAIRDPKGQGDQPQHF.

The chain recombines TRBV11-2 with TRBJ1-1; D uncertain. The length of the CDR3 is 13 residues. The V end was cut by 5 bases, the J end by 3 bases, with 10 bases between. Germline values: CDR1 SGHAT, CDR2 FQNNGV. The CDR3 is CASSHPGYTEAFF. CDR3 bases: TGTGCCAGCAGCCATCCCGGGTACACTGAAGCTTTCTTT.

This chain links TRBV6-5 with TRBJ1-1; TRBD1 might be the D (5 bases). Per germline, CDR1 MNHEY and CDR2 SVGAGI. Trimming removed 5 bases from V and 0 bases from J, with 7 bases in between. The CDR3 loop spans 13 amino acids. This chain's CDR3 is CASSSRVNTEAFF. CDR3 coding DNA: TGTGCCAGCAGTAGCAGGGTGAACACTGAAGCTTTCTTT.

CDR3 nucleotides: TGTGCCAGTAGTCCGGGACAGGGGGCATGGAATGAGCAGTTCTTC. It translates to CASSPGQGAWNEQFF. The chain is built from TRBV19 and TRBJ2-1; TRBD1 matches 12 bases. The length of the CDR3 is 15 residues. The germline V gene encodes CDR1 LNHDA and CDR2 SQIVND (reference sequence). J lost 7 bases, V lost 5 bases, and 6 bases had no gene match.

V gene TRBV27 combines with J gene TRBJ1-6, with 9 bases matching TRBD1. This CDR3 comprises 15 residues. V lost 3 bases and J lost 9; bases outside the gene matches: 6. The germline gives CDR1 MNHEY, CDR2 SMNVEV (reference sequence). The CDR3 reads CASSFTTGGVSPLHF. As DNA, the CDR3 is TGTGCCAGCAGTTTCACGACAGGGGGGGTTTCACCCCTCCACTTT.

The chain recombines TRBV24-1 with TRBJ2-2; 10 nucleotides line up with TRBD1. The J segment lost 2 bases and the V segment lost 4 bases, leaving 9 bases of the junction unmatched. Germline values: CDR1 KGHDR, CDR2 SFDVKD. The CDR3 sequence is 18 residues long. The CDR3 bases are TGTGCCACCAGTGACCCGACAGGGGGCGCATTCAACACCGGGGAGCTGTTTTTT. Residues: CATSDPTGGAFNTGELFF.

This clone was seen a single time. CDR3 nucleotides: TGTGCCAGCAGCTTTTCGGGGAGCTCCTACAATGAGCAGTTCTTC. This translates into CASSFSGSSYNEQFF. V and J are TRBV7-2 and TRBJ2-1; possibly TRBD2 for D (5 bases). CDR3 length equals 15 residues. Trimming shortened V by 3 bases and J by 0 bases, and 9 bases separated the two germline ends. Per germline, CDR1 SGHTA and CDR2 FQGNSA.

The CDR3 loop reads CASSIDRGLEQFF. The CDR3 DNA follows: TGTGCCAGTAGTATCGACAGGGGGCTTGAGCAGTTCTTC. The V call is TRBV19, the J call TRBJ2-1; 10 positions agree with TRBD1. With V trimmed by 3 bases and J by 9 bases, 2 bases remained unmatched. The CDR3 sequence is 13 residues long. The V gene's germline CDR1 is LNHDA and CDR2 SQIVND (reference sequence). Full variable domain (missing parts from reference TRBV19 and TRBJ2-1): DGGITQSPKYLFRKEGQNVTLSCEQNLNHDAMYWYRQDPGQGLRLIYYSQIVNDFQKGDIAEGYSVSREKKESFPLTVTSAQKNPTAFYLCASSIDRGLEQFFGPGTRLTVL.

This clone was recorded only once. The gene calls are TRBV18 and TRBJ1-5, with D unclear. The CDR3 consists of 13 residues. Trimming removed 4 bases at V and 5 bases at J, with 9 bases between. CDR1 is KGHSH and CDR2 is LQKENI in the germline V gene. The DNA of the CDR3 is TGTGCCAGCTCACAGGCTGAGGATCAGCCCCAGCATTTT. Translation: CASSQAEDQPQHF. The full variable domain, with the rest looked up from reference TRBV18 and TRBJ1-5, is NAGVMQNPRHLVRRRGQEARLRCSPMKGHSHVYWYRQLPEEGLKFMVYLQKENIIDESGMPKERFSAEFPKEGPSILRIQQVVRGDSAAYFCASSQAEDQPQHFGDGTRLSIL.

This chain uses TRBV18 with TRBJ1-1; 10 positions agree with TRBD1. Germline values: CDR1 KGHSH, CDR2 LQKENI. The CDR3 totals 14 residues. V dropped 5 bases and J dropped 6; count of bases not matched to a gene: 6. CDR3 residues: CASSGDRGRAEAFF. As DNA, the CDR3 is TGTGCCAGCTCAGGGGACAGGGGAAGGGCTGAAGCTTTCTTT.